These 13 T cell receptor beta chains were sequenced from one sample in a study of shared clonotypes between healthy human individuals. TCRdb's table, derived via immunoSEQ multiplex PCR, lists solely in-frame clones and lacks some. The sample lists approximately 1,500,000 clones, 98% occurring once. The sequenced sample was naive CD4+ T cells sorted from blood. As to subset: CD45RA+ positively selected. The source of these receptors is a young man in good health.

This rearrangement joins TRBV2 to TRBJ2-7, with TRBD2 identical over 12 bases. Germline CDR1 SNHLY, CDR2 FYNNEI. This CDR3 is built from 14 residues. V lost 2 bases and J lost 9; bases outside the gene matches: 5. Here the CDR3 reads CASSERLAGVLQYF. The CDR3 nucleotides read TGTGCCAGCAGTGAAAGACTAGCGGGAGTGTTGCAGTACTTC.

This clone was picked up one time. The chain combines TRBV4-3 with TRBJ1-2, with D unclear. V lost 4 bases and J 4 bases, leaving 10 bases between the germline ends. This CDR3 contains 13 residues. Germline assignment: CDR1 LGHNA and CDR2 YSLEER. The CDR3 DNA sequence: TGCGCCAGCAGCCCTACAGCCCTCTATGGCTACACCTTC. It yields the protein CASSPTALYGYTF.

With respect to this clone: Other nucleotide sequences in the sample specify the same CDR3. The chain is built from TRBV7-9 and TRBJ2-7; TRBD2 is a possible D gene (5 bases). V was shortened by 3 bases and J by 1 base, with 10 bases between the two germline ends. Germline V gene sequence: CDR1 SEHNR, CDR2 FQNEAQ (reference sequence). The CDR3 has 14 residues. The chain's CDR3 is CASSLRVGSYEQYF. In DNA form, the CDR3 reads TGTGCCAGCAGCTTGAGGGTAGGATCCTACGAGCAGTACTTC.

This chain uses TRBV6-5 with TRBJ1-4; TRBD1 matches 8 bases. With 0 bases clipped from V and 5 bases from J, the junction kept 2 bases outside the gene matches. This CDR3 comprises 15 residues. Germline-derived CDR1 and CDR2 are MNHEY and SVGAGI. The CDR3 region has the DNA TGTGCCAGCAGTTACTCGTGGACAGGGAATGAAAAACTGTTTTTT. Amino acids: CASSYSWTGNEKLFF.

This clone is a singleton in its sample. The same CDR3 is also encoded by other DNA sequences in this sample. CDR3 protein: CASSLGRDQPQHF. CDR3 nucleotide sequence: TGTGCCAGCAGCTTGGGGCGCGATCAGCCCCAGCATTTT. V and J are TRBV7-9 and TRBJ1-5; perhaps TRBD1 as D (5 bases). This CDR3 contains 13 residues. Germline loops: CDR1 SEHNR, CDR2 FQNEAQ (reference sequence). V shed 3 bases and J shed 5 bases, with 8 bases lying between them.

On this clone itself: Other DNA sequences in this sample translate to the same CDR3. The rearrangement links TRBV7-9 to TRBJ2-1; D is ambiguous. The CDR3 is 12 residues long. The ends were cut back, 3 bases at V and 7 bases at J, with 7 bases in the middle. The germline V gene encodes CDR1 SEHNR and CDR2 FQNEAQ (reference sequence). DNA of the CDR3: TGTGCCAGCAGCTTGGTGGCTAATGAGCAGTTCTTC. Its protein product is CASSLVANEQFF.

The chain recombines TRBV2 with TRBJ2-3; TRBD2 aligns across 7 bases. The germline V gene has CDR1 SNHLY and CDR2 FYNNEI. The J segment lost 2 bases and the V segment lost 5 bases, leaving 7 bases of the junction unmatched. The CDR3 totals 15 residues. The CDR3 sequence is CASSHRGLLTDTQYF. The CDR3 coding sequence is TGTGCCAGCAGTCATAGGGGACTACTCACAGATACGCAGTATTTT.

The chain uses TRBV7-2 and TRBJ2-2, with 9 bases lining up with TRBD2. Trimming took 2 bases from V and 5 from J; bases not matched to a gene: 6. CDR3 length: 16 amino acids. Germline V gene lookup returns CDR1 SGHTA and CDR2 FQGNSA. The CDR3 nucleotides are TGTGCCAGCAGCTTAATAGCGGGAGTAAGGACCGGGGAGCTGTTTTTT. This sequence encodes CASSLIAGVRTGELFF.

The J gene is TRBJ2-2, the V gene TRBV4-2; 10 bases fit TRBD2. The germline V gene has CDR1 LGHNA and CDR2 YNFKEQ. The CDR3 has 16 residues. With V trimmed by 0 bases and J by 5 bases, 3 bases remained unmatched. The CDR3 nucleotides are TGTGCCAGCAGCCAAGATAGCGGGAGGAGGACCGGGGAGCTGTTTTTT. Translation: CASSQDSGRRTGELFF.

The chain recombines TRBV7-2 with TRBJ1-4; D is possibly TRBD1 (5 bases). The CDR3 covers 16 residues. CDR1 SGHTA and CDR2 FQGNSA come from the germline V gene. The V end lost 8 bases, the J end lost 6 bases, and 22 bases lay between the germline ends. The CDR3 protein is CASRLGVVVIDEKLFF. The CDR3 region has the DNA TGTGCCAGCCGGTTAGGGGTGGTCGTTATAGATGAAAAACTGTTTTTT.

V usage is TRBV7-2 and J usage is TRBJ2-3, with D tentatively TRBD2 (5 bases). Germline V CDR1 and CDR2: SGHTA, FQGNSA. CDR3 size: 15 residues. Trimming took off 4 bases at V and 4 bases at J, with 15 bases between the two ends. The CDR3 sequence: CASSSPPGFPDTQYF. The CDR3 DNA reads TGTGCCAGCAGCTCCCCGCCGGGGTTTCCAGATACGCAGTATTTT. Based on the CDR3 plus reference TRBV7-2 and TRBJ2-3, the full variable domain is GAGVSQSPSNKVTEKGKDVELRCDPISGHTALYWYRQSLGQGLEFLIYFQGNSAPDKSGLPSDRFSAERTGGSVSTLTIQRTQQEDSAVYLCASSSPPGFPDTQYFGPGTRLTVL.

The chain recombines TRBV7-2 with TRBJ2-5; D might be TRBD2 (5 bases). The germline V gene has CDR1 SGHTA and CDR2 FQGNSA. The ends were cut back, 4 bases at V and 2 bases at J, with 14 bases in the middle. The CDR3 sequence is 15 residues long. CDR3 coding DNA: TGTGCCAGCAGCTCCTCGGCTAGCTCACAAGAGACCCAGTACTTC. Protein product: CASSSSASSQETQYF.

V usage is TRBV5-1 and J usage is TRBJ2-5; 14 bases line up with TRBD2. The CDR3 extends over 16 amino acids. After removal of 3 bases from V and 2 bases from J, the junction contained 3 bases not matched to a gene. Germline values: CDR1 SGHRS, CDR2 YFSETQ. This chain's CDR3 is CASSSGLAGVQETQYF. The CDR3 bases are TGCGCCAGCAGCTCGGGACTAGCGGGAGTACAAGAGACCCAGTACTTC.